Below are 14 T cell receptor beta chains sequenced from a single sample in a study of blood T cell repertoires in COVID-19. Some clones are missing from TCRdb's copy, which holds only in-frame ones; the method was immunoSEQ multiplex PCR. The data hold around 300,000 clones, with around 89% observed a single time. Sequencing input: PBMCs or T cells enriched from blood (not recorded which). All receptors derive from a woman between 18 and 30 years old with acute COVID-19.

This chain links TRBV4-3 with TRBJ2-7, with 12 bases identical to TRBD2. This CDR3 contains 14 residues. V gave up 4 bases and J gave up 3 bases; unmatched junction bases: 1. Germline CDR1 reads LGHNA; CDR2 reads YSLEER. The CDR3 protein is CASSRGLAGYEQYF. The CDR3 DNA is TGCGCCAGCAGCCGGGGACTAGCGGGCTACGAGCAGTACTTC.

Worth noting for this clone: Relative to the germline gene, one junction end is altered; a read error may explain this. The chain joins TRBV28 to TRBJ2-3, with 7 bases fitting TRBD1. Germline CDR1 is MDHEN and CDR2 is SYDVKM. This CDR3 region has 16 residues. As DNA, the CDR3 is TGTGCCAGCAGGTTATACGACAGGGCACGCACAGATACGCAGTATTTT. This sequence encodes CASRLYDRARTDTQYF.

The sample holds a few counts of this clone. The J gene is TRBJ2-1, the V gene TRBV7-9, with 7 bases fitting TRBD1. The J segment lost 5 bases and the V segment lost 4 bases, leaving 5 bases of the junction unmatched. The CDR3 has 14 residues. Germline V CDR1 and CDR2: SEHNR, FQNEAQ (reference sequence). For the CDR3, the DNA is TGTGCCAGCAGCTCGAGGACAGGAAACAATGAGCAGTTCTTC. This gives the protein CASSSRTGNNEQFF.

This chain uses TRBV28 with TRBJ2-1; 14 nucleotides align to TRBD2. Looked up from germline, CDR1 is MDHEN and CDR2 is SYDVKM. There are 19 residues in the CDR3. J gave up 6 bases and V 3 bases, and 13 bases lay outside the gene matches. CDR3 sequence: CASSFGLAGGSHALNEQFF. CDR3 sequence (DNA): TGTGCCAGCAGTTTCGGACTAGCGGGAGGATCCCACGCGCTCAATGAGCAGTTCTTC.

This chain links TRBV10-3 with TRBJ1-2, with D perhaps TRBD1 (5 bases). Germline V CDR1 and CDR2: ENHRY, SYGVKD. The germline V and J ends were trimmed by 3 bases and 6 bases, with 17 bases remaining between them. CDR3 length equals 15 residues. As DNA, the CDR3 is TGTGCCATCAGTGAAGGGACGGTCGGGGGAGATGGCTACACCTTC. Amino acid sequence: CAISEGTVGGDGYTF.

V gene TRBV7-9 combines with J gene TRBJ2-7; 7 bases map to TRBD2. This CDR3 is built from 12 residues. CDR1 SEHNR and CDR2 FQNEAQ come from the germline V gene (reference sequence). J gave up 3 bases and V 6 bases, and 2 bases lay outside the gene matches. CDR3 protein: CASRGGSYEQYF. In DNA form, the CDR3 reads TGTGCCAGCAGGGGAGGGAGCTACGAGCAGTACTTC. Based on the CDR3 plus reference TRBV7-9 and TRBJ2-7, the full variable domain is DTGVSQNPRHKITKRGQNVTFRCDPISEHNRLYWYRQTLGQGPEFLTYFQNEAQLEKSRLLSDRFSAERPKGSFSTLEIQRTEQGDSAMYLCASRGGSYEQYFGPGTRLTVT.

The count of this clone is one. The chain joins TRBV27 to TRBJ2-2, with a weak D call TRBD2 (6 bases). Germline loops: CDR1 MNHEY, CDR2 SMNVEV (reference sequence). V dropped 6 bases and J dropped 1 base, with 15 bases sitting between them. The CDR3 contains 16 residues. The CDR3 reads CASSPQGRLNTGELFF. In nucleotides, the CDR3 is TGTGCCAGCAGCCCTCAAGGGAGGTTGAACACCGGGGAGCTGTTTTTT.

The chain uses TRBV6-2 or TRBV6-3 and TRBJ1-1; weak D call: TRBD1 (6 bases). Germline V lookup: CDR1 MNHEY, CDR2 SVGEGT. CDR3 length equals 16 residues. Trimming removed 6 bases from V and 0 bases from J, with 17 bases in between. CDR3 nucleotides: TGTGCCAGCAGCCGCGCCCTGACAGGTATGAACACTGAAGCTTTCTTT. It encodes CASSRALTGMNTEAFF.

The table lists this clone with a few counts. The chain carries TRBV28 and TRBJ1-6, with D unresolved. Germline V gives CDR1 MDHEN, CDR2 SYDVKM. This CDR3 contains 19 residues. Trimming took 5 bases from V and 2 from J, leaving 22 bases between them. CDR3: CASSGRPGLGGAYNSPLHF. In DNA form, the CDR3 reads TGTGCCAGCAGTGGGCGACCCGGATTAGGCGGGGCCTATAATTCACCCCTCCACTTT.

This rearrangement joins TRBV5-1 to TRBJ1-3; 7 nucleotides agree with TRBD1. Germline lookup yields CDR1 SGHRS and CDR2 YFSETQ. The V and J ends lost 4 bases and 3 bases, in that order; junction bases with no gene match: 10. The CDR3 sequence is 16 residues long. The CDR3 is CASSPGDRLYGNTIYF. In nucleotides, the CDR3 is TGCGCCAGCAGCCCTGGGGACAGACTCTATGGAAACACCATATATTTT.

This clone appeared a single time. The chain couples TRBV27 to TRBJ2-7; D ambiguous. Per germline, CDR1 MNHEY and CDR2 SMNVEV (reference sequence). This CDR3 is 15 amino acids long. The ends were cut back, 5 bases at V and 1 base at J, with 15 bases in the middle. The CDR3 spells CASSTPRERSYEQYF. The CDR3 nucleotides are TGTGCCAGCAGTACCCCCCGCGAACGATCCTACGAGCAGTACTTC.

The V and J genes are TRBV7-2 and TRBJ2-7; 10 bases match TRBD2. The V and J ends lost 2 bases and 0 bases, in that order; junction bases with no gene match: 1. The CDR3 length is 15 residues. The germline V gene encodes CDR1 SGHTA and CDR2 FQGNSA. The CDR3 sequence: CASSLTSGASYEQYF. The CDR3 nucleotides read TGTGCCAGCAGCTTAACTAGCGGGGCCTCCTACGAGCAGTACTTC.

In DNA, the CDR3 is TGTGCCAGTAGGAAGACATCTCAAGGCTACACCTTC. Amino acids: CASRKTSQGYTF. The chain has TRBV19 and TRBJ1-2; D not certain. The CDR3 is 12 amino acids. Germline-derived CDR1 and CDR2 are LNHDA and SQIVND (reference sequence). V was cut by 6 bases and J by 8 bases, with 13 bases left in between.

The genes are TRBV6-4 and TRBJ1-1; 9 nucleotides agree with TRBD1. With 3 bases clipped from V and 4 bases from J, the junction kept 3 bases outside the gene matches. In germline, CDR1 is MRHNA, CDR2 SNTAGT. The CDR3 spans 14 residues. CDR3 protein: CASSEGTGSTEAFF. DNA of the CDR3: TGTGCCAGCAGTGAGGGGACAGGGAGCACTGAAGCTTTCTTT.